This T cell receptor (beta chain) was recovered during a study of lymphopenia after photon versus proton radiotherapy. General observations from the study: Survival link was tested only in deceased patients; proton benefit remains a possibility. Post-nadir TCR diversity decline inversely tracked overall survival among those who died.

With respect to this clone: Its antigen is as yet unknown.

The method was immunoSEQ multiplex PCR; TCRdb's version includes in-frame clones alone and lacks a portion of them. The repertoire consists of 30,000 or so clones, with around nine tenths occurring once and the leading ten covering approximately 45%. The germline gives CDR1 SGHAT, CDR2 FQNNGV. V was cut by 0 bases and J by 2 bases, with 8 bases left in between. The CDR3 spans 15 residues. This sequence originates from a woman aged 60 to 75 with cholangiocarcinoma. Some clones in this sample may be carry-over from other donors' samples. V gene TRBV11-2 combines with J gene TRBJ1-3, with a weak D call TRBD1 (5 bases). The starting material was peripheral blood, obtained from a patient treated with proton-based radiotherapy. CDR3 region: CASSLDWGTGNTIYF. CDR3 nucleotide sequence: TGTGCCAGCAGCTTAGATTGGGGGACTGGAAACACCATATATTTT.